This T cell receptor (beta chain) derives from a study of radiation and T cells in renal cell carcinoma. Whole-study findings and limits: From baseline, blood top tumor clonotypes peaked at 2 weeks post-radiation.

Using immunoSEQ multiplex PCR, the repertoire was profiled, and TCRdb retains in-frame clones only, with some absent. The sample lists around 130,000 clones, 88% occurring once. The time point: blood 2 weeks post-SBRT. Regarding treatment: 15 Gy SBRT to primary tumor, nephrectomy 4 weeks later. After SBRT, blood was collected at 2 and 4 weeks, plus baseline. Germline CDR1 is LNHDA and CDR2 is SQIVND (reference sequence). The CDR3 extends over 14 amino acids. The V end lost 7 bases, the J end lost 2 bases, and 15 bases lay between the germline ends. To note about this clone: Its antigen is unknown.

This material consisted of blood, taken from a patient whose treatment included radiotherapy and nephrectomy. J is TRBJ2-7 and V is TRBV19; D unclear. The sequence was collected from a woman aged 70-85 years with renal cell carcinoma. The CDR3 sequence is CASTPSRPAYEQYF. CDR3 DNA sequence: TGTGCCAGTACCCCCTCCCGCCCGGCCTACGAGCAGTACTTC.